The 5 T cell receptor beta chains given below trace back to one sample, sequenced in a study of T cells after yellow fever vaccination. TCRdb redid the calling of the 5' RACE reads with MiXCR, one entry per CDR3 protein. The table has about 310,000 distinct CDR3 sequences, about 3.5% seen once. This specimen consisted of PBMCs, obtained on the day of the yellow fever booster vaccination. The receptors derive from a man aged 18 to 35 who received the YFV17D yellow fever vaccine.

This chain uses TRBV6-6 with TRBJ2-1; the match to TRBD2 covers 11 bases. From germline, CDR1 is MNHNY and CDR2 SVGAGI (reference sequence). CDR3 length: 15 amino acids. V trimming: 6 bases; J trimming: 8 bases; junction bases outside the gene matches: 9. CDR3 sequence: CASRHLPTSGDEQFF. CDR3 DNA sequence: TGTGCCAGCAGACATTTGCCGACTAGCGGGGATGAGCAGTTCTTC.

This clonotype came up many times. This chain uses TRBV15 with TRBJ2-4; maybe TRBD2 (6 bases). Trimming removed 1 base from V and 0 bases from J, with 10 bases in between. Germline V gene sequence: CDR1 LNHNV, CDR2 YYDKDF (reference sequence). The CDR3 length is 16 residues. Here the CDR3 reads CATSRVRGLAKNIQYF. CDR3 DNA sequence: TGTGCCACCAGCAGAGTGCGGGGTTTAGCCAAAAACATTCAGTACTTC.

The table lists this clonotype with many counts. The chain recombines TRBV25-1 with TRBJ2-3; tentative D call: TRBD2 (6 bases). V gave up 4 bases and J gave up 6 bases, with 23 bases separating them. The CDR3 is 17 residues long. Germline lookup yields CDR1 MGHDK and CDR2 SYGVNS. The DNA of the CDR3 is TGTGCCAGCAGTGCTTTGGCAGGGAGGTATGTTTTGGATACGCAGTATTTT. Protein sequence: CASSALAGRYVLDTQYF.

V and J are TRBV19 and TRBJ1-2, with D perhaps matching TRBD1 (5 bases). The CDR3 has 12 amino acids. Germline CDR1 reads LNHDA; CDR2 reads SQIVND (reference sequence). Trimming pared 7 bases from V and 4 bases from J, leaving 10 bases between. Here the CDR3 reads CASTPDTYGYTF. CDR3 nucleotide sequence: TGTGCCAGTACCCCGGACACCTATGGCTACACCTTC.

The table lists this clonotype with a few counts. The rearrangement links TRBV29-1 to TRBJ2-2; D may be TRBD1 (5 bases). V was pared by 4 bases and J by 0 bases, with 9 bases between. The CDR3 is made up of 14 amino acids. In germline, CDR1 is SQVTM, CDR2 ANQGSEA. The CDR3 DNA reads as TGCAGCGTTGTGGACAACGCGAACACCGGGGAGCTGTTTTTT. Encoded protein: CSVVDNANTGELFF.